A single sample gave rise to the 8 T cell receptor beta chains below, sequenced in a study of human T cells and chemical hapten exposure. Time point: patch test 1, 2 weeks after DPC sensitization. Specified treatment: therapeutic diphenylcyclopropenone sensitization with weekly scalp DPC. TCRdb called the RACE reads again in MiXCR, with one record for every CDR3 protein. The repertoire holds 75,000 to 90,000 distinct CDR3 sequences, with 7% to 8% as singletons. Sequenced material: whole blood, taken in connection with sensitization to the hapten diphenylcyclopropenone (DPC). These TCRs come from a woman in her 30s with alopecia areata. Some clones in this sample may be carry-over from other donors' samples.

Ten or more counts support this clonotype. The chain links TRBV27 to TRBJ1-1, with D maybe TRBD1 (5 bases). Germline CDR1 MNHEY, CDR2 SMNVEV (reference sequence). There are 14 residues in the CDR3. The V and J ends lost 5 bases and 8 bases respectively, with 18 bases between them. This CDR3 reads CASSLGTFAKEAFF. DNA of the CDR3: TGTGCCAGCAGTCTAGGGACCTTTGCTAAGGAAGCTTTCTTT.

The V call is TRBV7-6, the J call TRBJ1-3, with 8 nucleotides matching TRBD1. The CDR3 is 15 amino acids. V lost 5 bases to trimming and J lost 5 bases; unmatched junction nucleotides: 8. Germline-derived CDR1 and CDR2 are SGHVS and FNYEAQ. The CDR3 is CASSPDRASRNTIYF. For the CDR3, the DNA is TGTGCCAGCAGCCCGGACAGGGCCAGTAGAAACACCATATATTTT.

This clonotype was recorded at least ten times. The genes are TRBV4-1 and TRBJ2-1, with 7 bases aligning to TRBD1. This CDR3 contains 16 residues. Germline CDR1 is MGHRA and CDR2 is YSYEKL. J gave up 3 bases and V 4 bases, and 9 bases lay outside the gene matches. The CDR3 is CASSPGQVLLYNEQFF. The CDR3 nucleotides read TGCGCCAGCAGCCCCGGACAGGTCTTACTCTACAATGAGCAGTTCTTC.

This clonotype was seen many times. The rearrangement uses TRBV10-3 and TRBJ2-7, with D maybe TRBD1 (6 bases). V was cut by 0 bases and J by 6 bases, with 15 bases left in between. Germline-derived CDR1 and CDR2 are ENHRY and SYGVKD. The CDR3 runs to 15 residues. This CDR3 reads CAISESTGQGGEQYF. For the CDR3, the DNA is TGTGCCATCAGTGAGTCGACGGGACAAGGGGGCGAGCAGTACTTC.

The sample holds a few counts of this clonotype. The rearrangement links TRBV3-1 to TRBJ2-2; no clear D gene. The CDR3 is 14 amino acids. The germline CDR1 and CDR2 sequences are LGHDT and YNNKEL (reference sequence). V was cut by 0 bases and J by 6 bases, with 8 bases left in between. The CDR3, as DNA: TGTGCCAGCAGCCAAGATTCGCTAGCCGGGGAGCTGTTTTTT. Protein: CASSQDSLAGELFF.

This clonotype was found a few times. The J gene is TRBJ1-3, the V gene TRBV6-6; no clear D gene. Germline CDR1 reads MNHNY; CDR2 reads SVGAGI (reference sequence). V was trimmed by 5 bases and J by 0 bases, leaving 5 bases between them. This CDR3 region has 13 residues. The CDR3 spells CASSLNSGNTIYF. As DNA, the CDR3 is TGTGCCAGCAGTCTGAACTCTGGAAACACCATATATTTT.

There are many counts of this clonotype. The V gene is TRBV5-1, the J gene TRBJ2-6, with D unresolved. Looked up from germline, CDR1 is SGHRS and CDR2 is YFSETQ. The CDR3 covers 15 residues. Between the trimmed V and J ends, which lost 3 bases and 2 bases, there was a span of 9 bases. CDR3 nucleotides: TGCGCCAGCAGCTCGATGCGGACTGGGGCCAACGTCCTGACTTTC. Amino acid sequence: CASSSMRTGANVLTF.

The genes are TRBV20-1 and TRBJ2-5; 8 bases line up with TRBD2. Germline-derived CDR1 and CDR2 are DFQATT and SNEGSKA (reference sequence). The CDR3 covers 13 residues. J lost 4 bases, V lost 6 bases, and 7 bases had no gene match. CDR3 region: CSAITGGGETQYF. The CDR3 DNA is TGCAGTGCGATTACCGGGGGGGGAGAGACCCAGTACTTC.